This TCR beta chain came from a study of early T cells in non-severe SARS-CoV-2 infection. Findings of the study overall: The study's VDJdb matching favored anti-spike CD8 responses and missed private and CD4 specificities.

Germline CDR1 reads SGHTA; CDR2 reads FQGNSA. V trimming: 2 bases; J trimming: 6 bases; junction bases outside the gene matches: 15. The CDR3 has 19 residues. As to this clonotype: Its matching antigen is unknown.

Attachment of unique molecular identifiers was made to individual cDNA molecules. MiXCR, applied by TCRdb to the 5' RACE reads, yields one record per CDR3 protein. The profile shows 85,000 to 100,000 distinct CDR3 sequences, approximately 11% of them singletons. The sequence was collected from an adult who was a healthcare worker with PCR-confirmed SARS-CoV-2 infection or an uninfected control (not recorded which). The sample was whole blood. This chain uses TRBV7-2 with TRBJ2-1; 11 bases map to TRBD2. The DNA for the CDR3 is TGTGCCAGCAGCTTATCCCCGTCCCGTGGGCTAGCGGGAGGCAATGAGCAGTTCTTC. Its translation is CASSLSPSRGLAGGNEQFF.